These 31 T cell receptor beta chains originate from one sample sequenced in a study of human T cells and chemical hapten exposure. As to time point: patch test 1, 2 weeks after DPC sensitization. As for treatment: therapeutic diphenylcyclopropenone sensitization with weekly scalp DPC. TCRdb used MiXCR to reprocess the RACE reads, holding one entry per CDR3 protein. The top ten hold over 2% of the sample, which has roughly 360,000 distinct CDR3 sequences, around 5% seen once. The sequenced sample was whole blood, obtained in connection with sensitization to the hapten diphenylcyclopropenone (DPC). These receptors originate from a woman aged 50 to 60 with alopecia areata. Some clones in this sample may be carry-over from other donors' samples.

This clonotype was seen at least ten times. The chain links TRBV2 to TRBJ2-3; tentative D call: TRBD1 (6 bases). The CDR3 has 14 residues. Germline V gene sequence: CDR1 SNHLY, CDR2 FYNNEI. Trimming took off 5 bases at V and 3 bases at J, with 12 bases between the two ends. This chain's CDR3 is CASSPARGTDTQYF. DNA for the CDR3: TGTGCCAGCAGTCCCGCGAGGGGGACAGATACGCAGTATTTT.

V usage is TRBV19 and J usage is TRBJ1-5, with TRBD1 as a possible D gene (5 bases). This CDR3 is 14 amino acids long. Trimming took 5 bases from V and 9 from J, leaving 17 bases between them. Per germline, CDR1 LNHDA and CDR2 SQIVND (reference sequence). The CDR3 spells CASSDDSALRPQHF. CDR3 DNA sequence: TGTGCCAGTAGTGACGACAGTGCCCTAAGGCCCCAGCATTTT.

This clonotype was seen a handful of times. This chain uses TRBV20-1 with TRBJ2-5; 9 nucleotides line up with TRBD2. V shed 0 bases, J shed 1 base, and the junction held 9 bases outside the gene matches. Germline CDR1 DFQATT, CDR2 SNEGSKA (reference sequence). The CDR3 is 17 amino acids. The CDR3 loop is CSARDHRAGGAQETQYF. The CDR3 coding sequence is TGCAGTGCTAGAGATCACCGAGCGGGGGGAGCCCAAGAGACCCAGTACTTC.

This clonotype was seen many times. The chain couples TRBV7-6 to TRBJ2-1, with a weak D call TRBD2 (6 bases). The CDR3 spans 17 residues. Germline V CDR1 and CDR2: SGHVS, FNYEAQ. V lost 1 base and J lost 4, with 17 bases in between. The CDR3 region is CASSLESSRDLYNEQFF. In nucleotides, the CDR3 is TGTGCCAGCAGCTTAGAGTCCTCGCGGGACCTGTACAATGAGCAGTTCTTC.

This clonotype was seen many times. This chain uses TRBV29-1 with TRBJ1-4; the match to TRBD1 covers 8 bases. The CDR3 runs to 14 residues. After removal of 4 bases from V and 8 bases from J, the junction contained 9 bases not matched to a gene. The germline gives CDR1 SQVTM, CDR2 ANQGSEA. This chain's CDR3 is CSVVIGRGPEKLFF. DNA of the CDR3: TGCAGCGTTGTAATCGGCAGGGGGCCCGAAAAACTGTTTTTT.

This clonotype has only a few counts. The chain is built from TRBV20-1 and TRBJ2-3, with a tentative D call TRBD2 (5 bases). Germline V gene lookup returns CDR1 DFQATT and CDR2 SNEGSKA (reference sequence). Deletions cut 6 bases from V and 0 bases from J, with 19 bases between. This CDR3 is built from 16 residues. The CDR3 DNA follows: TGCAGTGCCCCTCAGCCCTCACGGGGTAGCACAGATACGCAGTATTTT. As protein: CSAPQPSRGSTDTQYF.

This clonotype was detected a few times. V gene TRBV29-1 combines with J gene TRBJ2-2, with 9 bases fitting TRBD2. Germline V CDR1 and CDR2: SQVTM, ANQGSEA. The V segment lost 6 bases and the J segment 6 bases; nucleotides outside the gene matches: 8. This CDR3 is built from 14 residues. CDR3 in DNA: TGCAGCGTCGGGACTAGCACCTATTCCGGGGAGCTGTTTTTT. This codes for CSVGTSTYSGELFF.

This clonotype has just a few counts. This rearrangement joins TRBV6-2 or TRBV6-3 to TRBJ1-5; D is unresolved. CDR1 and CDR2 (germline): MNHEY, SVGEGT. V was shortened by 6 bases and J by 5 bases, with 14 bases between the two germline ends. This CDR3 region has 14 residues. The CDR3 bases are TGTGCCAGCAGCCGCTATGACGCCGATCAGCCCCAGCATTTT. This translates into CASSRYDADQPQHF.

The genes are TRBV10-3 and TRBJ2-3; 7 nucleotides align to TRBD2. Germline CDR1 ENHRY, CDR2 SYGVKD. The CDR3 has 14 residues. The J segment lost 4 bases and the V segment lost 2 bases, leaving 3 bases of the junction unmatched. The CDR3 DNA reads TGTGCCATCAGTGAGGGGGGGGAGGCAGATACGCAGTATTTT. Its translation: CAISEGGEADTQYF.

This clonotype has only a few counts. The rearrangement links TRBV20-1 to TRBJ2-3, with 13 bases aligning to TRBD2. CDR1 is DFQATT and CDR2 is SNEGSKA in the germline V gene (reference sequence). After removal of 7 bases from V and 6 bases from J, the junction contained 10 bases not matched to a gene. There are 15 residues in the CDR3. Written as DNA, the CDR3 is TGCAGTGTTAAGGGACTAGCGGGGTTCCTGGATACGCAGTATTTT. It codes for CSVKGLAGFLDTQYF.

The rearrangement joins TRBV4-2 to TRBJ2-7; 12 nucleotides line up with TRBD1. The CDR3 is made up of 15 amino acids. Per the germline V gene, CDR1 is LGHNA and CDR2 is YNFKEQ. The V segment lost 2 bases and the J segment 7 bases; nucleotides outside the gene matches: 6. This chain's CDR3 is CASSQPGQGAAEQYF. The CDR3 region has the DNA TGTGCCAGCAGCCAACCGGGACAGGGGGCGGCTGAGCAGTACTTC.

This clonotype was recorded a few times. This chain uses TRBV12-3 or TRBV12-4 with TRBJ1-5, with D perhaps matching TRBD1 (6 bases). The CDR3 runs 16 residues. The V gene lost 0 bases and the J gene lost 4 bases, with 13 bases spanning the gap. The CDR3 region is CASSLASGARNQPQHF. The CDR3 DNA sequence: TGTGCCAGCAGTTTAGCTTCAGGGGCGAGGAATCAGCCCCAGCATTTT.

This clonotype was counted between two and nine times. The V gene is TRBV6-4, the J gene TRBJ1-1; 9 bases are shared with TRBD1. The V segment lost 9 bases and the J segment 4 bases; nucleotides outside the gene matches: 9. Germline loops: CDR1 MRHNA, CDR2 SNTAGT. The CDR3 runs 14 residues. This CDR3 is CASRLDRGSTEAFF. In DNA form, the CDR3 reads TGTGCCAGTAGACTGGACAGGGGAAGCACTGAAGCTTTCTTT.

The chain is built from TRBV2 and TRBJ1-1; 8 bases align to TRBD1. This CDR3 comprises 11 residues. The trim removed 6 bases at V and 11 bases at J, leaving 5 bases unmatched. In germline, CDR1 is SNHLY, CDR2 FYNNEI. The CDR3 DNA sequence: TGTGCCAGCAGCGCTGGACAGGGCGCTTTCTTT. Translation gives CASSAGQGAFF.

A few counts support this clonotype. The chain recombines TRBV19 with TRBJ1-4, with 8 bases fitting TRBD1. There are 17 residues in the CDR3. Germline trimming cut 3 bases from V and 8 bases from J; bases unmatched to any gene: 14. Germline CDR1 is LNHDA and CDR2 is SQIVND (reference sequence). The CDR3 DNA reads as TGTGCCAGTAGTATGGACCCTTACAGGGGGGCGAGGGAAAAACTGTTTTTT. This gives the protein CASSMDPYRGAREKLFF.

This clonotype was seen many times. This chain connects TRBV5-4 to TRBJ2-3, with 7 bases that match TRBD2. The CDR3 sequence is 14 residues long. The V gene's germline CDR1 is SGHNT and CDR2 YYREEE (reference sequence). With V trimmed by 0 bases and J by 6 bases, 4 bases remained unmatched. The CDR3 protein is CASSLGLAGDTQYF. The CDR3 DNA reads as TGTGCCAGCAGCTTGGGACTAGCTGGCGATACGCAGTATTTT.

Only a few counts were recorded for this clonotype. The chain combines TRBV7-2 with TRBJ1-1; no reliable D call. The CDR3 has 14 amino acids. Per the germline V gene, CDR1 is SGHTA and CDR2 is FQGNSA. V was pared by 1 base and J by 1 base, with 7 bases between. The CDR3 loop reads CASSLVVPNTEAFF. CDR3 DNA: TGTGCCAGCAGCTTAGTAGTCCCGAACACTGAAGCTTTCTTT.

This clonotype was detected many times. The rearrangement uses TRBV6-5 and TRBJ2-7, with 8 nucleotides matching TRBD2. CDR3 length equals 16 residues. The germline gives CDR1 MNHEY, CDR2 SVGAGI. The ends lost 6 bases at V and 0 bases at J; junction bases unmatched: 10. The CDR3 loop reads CASRLTSVRSSYEQYF. The CDR3 nucleotides are TGTGCCAGCAGACTGACTAGCGTTAGGAGCTCCTACGAGCAGTACTTC.

This clonotype was recorded a few times. The chain links TRBV20-1 to TRBJ2-1; unclear D gene. The CDR3 contains 14 residues. Per the germline V gene, CDR1 is DFQATT and CDR2 is SNEGSKA (reference sequence). V lost 3 bases and J lost 7, with 16 bases in between. CDR3 DNA: TGCAGTGCTAGCCCAGACTGGGATGGGAATGAGCAGTTCTTC. Translating gives CSASPDWDGNEQFF.

This clonotype was observed at least ten times. The V and J genes are TRBV30 and TRBJ1-3; a weak D match, TRBD1 (5 bases). V shed 5 bases and J shed 0 bases, with 11 bases lying between them. The germline gives CDR1 GTSNPN, CDR2 SVGIG (reference sequence). The CDR3 length is 14 residues. CDR3 sequence (DNA): TGTGCCTGGGGGGGATCAAGCTCTGGAAACACCATATATTTT. This translates into CAWGGSSSGNTIYF. Variable domain in full (rest from reference TRBV30 and TRBJ1-3): SQTIHQWPATLVQPVGSPLSLECTVEGTSNPNLYWYRQAAGRGLQLLFYSVGIGQISSEVPQNLSASRPQDRQFILSSKKLLLSDSGFYLCAWGGSSSGNTIYFGEGSWLTVV.

This clonotype was seen a few times. The chain links TRBV6-1 to TRBJ2-1; a weak D match, TRBD2 (5 bases). The V gene's germline CDR1 is MNHNS and CDR2 SASEGT. There are 11 residues in the CDR3. V was clipped by 11 bases and J by 7 bases, with 12 bases between them. CDR3 sequence reads: CAATSRNEQFF. CDR3 DNA sequence: TGTGCCGCCACTAGTCGGAATGAGCAGTTCTTC.

This clonotype was seen repeatedly, ten times or more. The genes are TRBV5-5 and TRBJ2-3; unclear D gene. The CDR3 is 12 amino acids. The germline V gene encodes CDR1 SGHKS and CDR2 YYEKEE (reference sequence). Trimming shortened V by 2 bases and J by 4 bases, and 5 bases separated the two germline ends. CDR3 protein: CASSLEPDTQYF. CDR3 nucleotide sequence: TGTGCCAGCAGCTTAGAACCAGATACGCAGTATTTT.

The sample holds many counts of this clonotype. This chain connects TRBV18 to TRBJ2-6, with D unresolved. Germline values: CDR1 KGHSH, CDR2 LQKENI. Trimming shortened V by 6 bases and J by 1 base, and 13 bases separated the two germline ends. There are 16 residues in the CDR3. The CDR3, as DNA: TGTGCCAGCTCCCACGGTCTATCTTCTGGGGCCAACGTCCTGACTTTC. This sequence encodes CASSHGLSSGANVLTF.

There are many counts of this clonotype. The chain employs TRBV5-1 and TRBJ1-5; D is perhaps TRBD1 (5 bases). The CDR3 runs to 14 residues. Trimming shortened V by 8 bases and J by 9 bases, and 21 bases separated the two germline ends. Germline V lookup: CDR1 SGHRS, CDR2 YFSETQ. The CDR3 reads CARETYGAAGPQHF. The CDR3 DNA sequence: TGCGCCAGGGAGACATATGGGGCTGCCGGGCCCCAGCATTTT.

Ten or more counts support this clonotype. V usage is TRBV25-1 and J usage is TRBJ2-3; 7 nucleotides match TRBD1. The V gene's germline CDR1 is MGHDK and CDR2 SYGVNS. V gave up 4 bases and J gave up 0 bases; unmatched junction bases: 4. The CDR3 has 15 residues. The CDR3 protein is CASSARDSSTDTQYF. The CDR3 nucleotides are TGTGCCAGCAGTGCCCGGGACAGCAGCACAGATACGCAGTATTTT.

This clonotype occurred a few times. This chain joins TRBV14 and TRBJ2-7; no clear D. CDR1 and CDR2 from the germline V gene are SGHDN and FVKESK. CDR3 size: 13 residues. V was cut by 0 bases and J by 2 bases, with 5 bases left in between. The DNA of the CDR3 is TGTGCCAGCAGCCAAGAGCTCACCTACGAGCAGTACTTC. This codes for CASSQELTYEQYF.

For this clonotype: This sequence may be a read error, since a much larger clone differs from it by one base. The CDR3 spells CASSLFTTTTTVTQYF. In DNA, the CDR3 is TGTGCCAGCAGCCTATTTACTACCACAACCACAGTTACGCAGTATTTT. V and J are TRBV11-1 and TRBJ2-3; D is ambiguous. The CDR3 is 16 amino acids. Germline CDR1 reads SGHAT; CDR2 reads FQDESV (reference sequence).

This clonotype appeared many times. The rearrangement links TRBV4-3 to TRBJ2-1, with a weak D call TRBD2 (5 bases). V was trimmed by 0 bases and J by 5 bases, leaving 14 bases between them. The germline V gene encodes CDR1 LGHNA and CDR2 YSLEER. This CDR3 is 16 amino acids long. The CDR3 DNA sequence: TGCGCCAGCAGCCAAGATCTATCGGGGTCTGACAATGAGCAGTTCTTC. It codes for CASSQDLSGSDNEQFF.

In this sample, this clonotype turned up a few times. V is TRBV18 and J is TRBJ1-6; D ambiguous. The CDR3 contains 14 residues. In germline, CDR1 is KGHSH, CDR2 LQKENI. The germline V and J ends were trimmed by 4 bases and 5 bases, with 9 bases remaining between them. The CDR3 protein is CASSQGRNNSPLHF. DNA of the CDR3: TGTGCCAGCTCACAGGGTAGGAATAATTCACCCCTCCACTTT.

This clonotype was detected many times. The chain joins TRBV4-1 to TRBJ2-3; D is unresolved. Per germline, CDR1 MGHRA and CDR2 YSYEKL. Trimming shortened V by 1 base and J by 0 bases, and 8 bases separated the two germline ends. This CDR3 comprises 15 residues. CDR3 DNA sequence: TGCGCCAGCAGCCAAGTGGTAGATAGCACAGATACGCAGTATTTT. Its protein is CASSQVVDSTDTQYF.

V is TRBV5-5 and J is TRBJ1-5; 9 bases fit TRBD1. The CDR3 has 15 residues. The germline V gene has CDR1 SGHKS and CDR2 YYEKEE (reference sequence). Trimming took 1 base from V and 5 from J; bases not matched to a gene: 4. The CDR3 region has the DNA TGTGCCAGCAGCTTGACAGGGGGCAGGTATCAGCCCCAGCATTTT. Translated: CASSLTGGRYQPQHF. Looking up the rest from reference TRBV5-5 and TRBJ1-5 gives the full variable domain: DAGVTQSPTHLIKTRGQQVTLRCSPISGHKSVSWYQQVLGQGPQFIFQYYEKEERGRGNFPDRFSARQFPNYSSELNVNALLLGDSALYLCASSLTGGRYQPQHFGDGTRLSIL.